These 21 T cell receptor beta chains were all obtained from the same sample, sequenced in a study of cytomegalovirus exposure and HLA in healthy donors. Profiled with immunoSEQ multiplex PCR; TCRdb holds only in-frame clones, not every one. Of approximately 260,000 clones in the sample, approximately 83% are singletons; the top ten hold 1% to 1.5%. The sequenced sample was PBMCs. These receptors came from a woman younger than 45 in good health and CMV-seropositive.

The V call is TRBV5-4, the J call TRBJ1-1; no clear D gene. V was shortened by 4 bases and J by 4 bases, with 11 bases between the two germline ends. Germline V gives CDR1 SGHNT, CDR2 YYREEE (reference sequence). This CDR3 comprises 13 residues. CDR3 nucleotide sequence: TGTGCCAGCAGCCCGCAATCGAGCACTGAAGCTTTCTTT. Residues: CASSPQSSTEAFF. The full variable domain, with the rest looked up from reference TRBV5-4 and TRBJ1-1, is ETGVTQSPTHLIKTRGQQVTLRCSSQSGHNTVSWYQQALGQGPQFIFQYYREEENGRGNFPPRFSGLQFPNYSSELNVNALELDDSALYLCASSPQSSTEAFFGQGTRLTVV.

The chain couples TRBV9 to TRBJ2-3; no definite D call. In germline, CDR1 is SGDLS, CDR2 YYNGEE. This CDR3 region has 16 residues. The V end lost 4 bases, the J end lost 6 bases, and 21 bases lay between the germline ends. The CDR3 sequence: CASSYDLAVPVDTQYF. Written as DNA, the CDR3 is TGTGCCAGCAGCTACGACCTGGCGGTACCCGTTGATACGCAGTATTTT. Combining the CDR3 with reference TRBV9 and TRBJ2-3 gives the whole variable domain DSGVTQTPKHLITATGQRVTLRCSPRSGDLSVYWYQQSLDQGLQFLIQYYNGEERAKGNILERFSAQQFPDLHSELNLSSLELGDSALYFCASSYDLAVPVDTQYFGPGTRLTVL.

In its sample, this clone was seen once. The chain joins TRBV29-1 to TRBJ1-2; 11 bases are a match to TRBD1. The germline V gene encodes CDR1 SQVTM and CDR2 ANQGSEA. The CDR3 is 17 residues long. V lost 7 bases to trimming and J lost 7 bases; unmatched junction nucleotides: 20. The CDR3 DNA follows: TGCAGCGGGAATGGTCTGCTCGGTGGACAGGGGGCGGGTGGCTACACCTTC. Translated: CSGNGLLGGQGAGGYTF.

The chain recombines TRBV18 with TRBJ1-4; D remains ambiguous. Trimming pared 2 bases from V and 0 bases from J, leaving 25 bases between. CDR3 length: 21 amino acids. CDR1 is KGHSH, CDR2 LQKENI, per germline. The CDR3 sequence is CASSPSSRSGRDRPTNEKLFF. DNA for the CDR3: TGTGCCAGCTCACCATCTTCGCGCAGCGGCAGAGATAGACCAACTAATGAAAAACTGTTTTTT.

The V and J genes are TRBV4-1 and TRBJ2-2, with TRBD1 matching 7 bases. The CDR3 spans 15 residues. Per germline, CDR1 MGHRA and CDR2 YSYEKL. Losses at the gene ends were 0 bases for V and 6 bases for J; bases not matched to a gene: 4. The CDR3 spells CASSQETGMAGELFF. CDR3 DNA sequence: TGCGCCAGCAGCCAAGAGACAGGGATGGCCGGGGAGCTGTTTTTT.

This chain's CDR3 is CSVSQGSEKLFF. For the CDR3, the DNA is TGCAGCGTTTCCCAGGGGTCTGAAAAACTGTTTTTT. The J gene is TRBJ1-4, the V gene TRBV29-1, with TRBD1 as a possible D gene (6 bases). CDR3 length: 12 amino acids. The germline V gene encodes CDR1 SQVTM and CDR2 ANQGSEA. Trimming took 5 bases from V and 7 from J, leaving 11 bases between them.

V gene TRBV5-1 combines with J gene TRBJ1-2; 7 bases match TRBD1. The CDR3 has 15 amino acids. Germline CDR1 is SGHRS and CDR2 is YFSETQ. The junction had 4 bases not matched to a gene; V was cut back by 0 bases and J by 2 bases. In DNA, the CDR3 is TGCGCCAGCAGCTTGGTAGGGGGCGTCAACTATGGCTACACCTTC. Translating gives CASSLVGGVNYGYTF.

This chain's CDR3 is CASSLSLGIQETQYF. The CDR3 bases are TGTGCCAGCAGTTTATCACTAGGGATTCAAGAGACCCAGTACTTC. The chain recombines TRBV28 with TRBJ2-5; possible D gene TRBD2, 5 bases. The CDR3 extends over 15 amino acids. The germline V gene has CDR1 MDHEN and CDR2 SYDVKM. V was trimmed by 1 base and J by 2 bases, leaving 11 bases between them.

This sequence joins TRBV5-1 and TRBJ2-2; TRBD2 matches 7 bases. This CDR3 spans 14 amino acids. Trimming at V came to 2 bases and at J to 4 bases, leaving 2 bases not matched to a gene. Germline V CDR1 and CDR2: SGHRS, YFSETQ. CDR3 nucleotide sequence: TGCGCCAGCAGCTTCCGGGAGGTCACCGGGGAGCTGTTTTTT. Protein: CASSFREVTGELFF.

The rearrangement links TRBV29-1 to TRBJ1-2; no clear D. The CDR3 length is 12 residues. Trimming took off 4 bases at V and 1 base at J, with 7 bases between the two ends. The germline gives CDR1 SQVTM, CDR2 ANQGSEA. CDR3 in amino acids: CSVVPGNYGYTF. In DNA form, the CDR3 reads TGCAGCGTTGTACCGGGTAACTATGGCTACACCTTC.

In the case of this clone: The same CDR3 can be traced to other DNA sequences in this sample. The rearrangement joins TRBV2 to TRBJ1-5; 7 bases are shared with TRBD1. In germline, CDR1 is SNHLY, CDR2 FYNNEI. The CDR3 is 13 residues long. V lost 2 bases to trimming and J lost 5 bases; unmatched junction nucleotides: 0. CDR3 bases: TGTGCCAGCAGTGAACAGGGGGATCAGCCCCAGCATTTT. Amino acid sequence: CASSEQGDQPQHF.

V and J are TRBV28 and TRBJ2-7; 9 nucleotides agree with TRBD1. Looked up from germline, CDR1 is MDHEN and CDR2 is SYDVKM. The J segment lost 3 bases and the V segment lost 7 bases, leaving 13 bases of the junction unmatched. The CDR3 sequence is 16 residues long. CDR3 sequence (DNA): TGTGCCAGCACCGGAACCGGGACAGGGATCTTCTACGAGCAGTACTTC. This sequence encodes CASTGTGTGIFYEQYF.

The genes are TRBV11-3 and TRBJ2-2; 8 bases map to TRBD2. The CDR3 runs 18 residues. Trimming took 3 bases from V and 5 from J; bases not matched to a gene: 14. Germline assignment: CDR1 SGHNT and CDR2 YENEEA. CDR3 amino acids: CASSFLLTSGMGTGELFF. For the CDR3, the DNA is TGTGCCAGCAGCTTTCTACTCACTAGCGGCATGGGGACCGGGGAGCTGTTTTTT.

The genes are TRBV6-1 and TRBJ2-2, with 12 nucleotides matching TRBD2. In germline, CDR1 is MNHNS, CDR2 SASEGT. The CDR3 has 18 amino acids. V lost 6 bases to trimming and J lost 5 bases; unmatched junction nucleotides: 13. The CDR3 spells CASSELSTSGRTTGELFF. The CDR3 DNA reads TGTGCCAGCAGCGAACTTTCGACTAGCGGGAGAACTACCGGGGAGCTGTTTTTT.

This chain connects TRBV27 to TRBJ2-5; possibly TRBD2 for D (5 bases). The CDR3 is 13 residues long. Between the trimmed V and J ends, which lost 3 bases and 5 bases, there was a span of 10 bases. Per germline, CDR1 MNHEY and CDR2 SMNVEV (reference sequence). CDR3 loop: CASSFWTGETQYF. DNA for the CDR3: TGTGCCAGCAGTTTCTGGACTGGGGAGACCCAGTACTTC.

V is TRBV10-3 and J is TRBJ1-5, with TRBD1 as a possible D gene (6 bases). Germline loops: CDR1 ENHRY, CDR2 SYGVKD. This CDR3 region has 16 residues. V was cut by 2 bases and J by 6 bases, with 17 bases left in between. CDR3 in amino acids: CAISEGSAGGGQPQHF. Written as DNA, the CDR3 is TGTGCCATCAGTGAGGGGTCGGCGGGAGGGGGTCAGCCCCAGCATTTT.

This chain connects TRBV14 to TRBJ2-1; TRBD1 might be the D (6 bases). The CDR3 consists of 13 residues. V was shortened by 6 bases and J by 9 bases, with 15 bases between the two germline ends. CDR1 is SGHDN and CDR2 is FVKESK in the germline V gene. The CDR3 sequence is CASRLLLGGEQFF. In DNA, the CDR3 is TGTGCCAGCAGGCTTCTCCTAGGGGGTGAGCAGTTCTTC.

The chain is built from TRBV15 and TRBJ2-7; TRBD1 matches 9 bases. Germline values: CDR1 LNHNV, CDR2 YYDKDF (reference sequence). The CDR3 length is 15 residues. The V gene end was trimmed by 0 bases and the J gene end by 5 bases; junction bases not matched to a gene: 5. CDR3: CATSRDKGQGNEQYF. CDR3 nucleotide sequence: TGTGCCACCAGCAGAGATAAGGGACAGGGTAACGAGCAGTACTTC.

The J gene is TRBJ1-2, the V gene TRBV27, with a possible D match to TRBD1 (6 bases). V lost 3 bases and J lost 4, with 9 bases in between. The CDR3 has 13 amino acids. Germline CDR1 and CDR2: MNHEY and SMNVEV (reference sequence). CDR3 bases: TGTGCCAGCAGTTTTTCAGGGGTCTATGGCTACACCTTC. This gives the protein CASSFSGVYGYTF.

V gene TRBV6-1 combines with J gene TRBJ1-1; maybe TRBD1 (5 bases). Germline V gives CDR1 MNHNS, CDR2 SASEGT. This CDR3 contains 13 residues. V lost 4 bases to trimming and J lost 1 base, with 7 bases between them. This chain's CDR3 is CASSVQGNTEAFF. Written as DNA, the CDR3 is TGTGCCAGCAGTGTGCAGGGGAACACTGAAGCTTTCTTT.

The J gene is TRBJ2-7, the V gene TRBV2, with TRBD1 identical over 8 bases. Germline V gene lookup returns CDR1 SNHLY and CDR2 FYNNEI. This CDR3 is 16 amino acids long. The ends lost 0 bases at V and 3 bases at J; junction bases unmatched: 7. CDR3 nucleotides: TGTGCCAGCAGTGAAGCCCAGGACAGGGATAACTACGAGCAGTACTTC. Its translation: CASSEAQDRDNYEQYF.